Each of the 22 T cell receptor beta chains below was sequenced from the same sample in a study of blood T cell repertoires in COVID-19. The data were produced by immunoSEQ multiplex PCR, yet TCRdb's version contains in-frame clones alone and is incomplete. The data show 400,000 to 450,000 clones, 70% to 90% seen once. Source material: peripheral blood. The receptors here all came from a man aged 18-30 years with COVID-19, enrolled during active disease.

The chain has TRBV6-5 and TRBJ1-2; 8 positions match TRBD1. This CDR3 has 15 residues. The trim removed 4 bases at V and 9 bases at J, leaving 13 bases unmatched. Per germline, CDR1 MNHEY and CDR2 SVGAGI. The CDR3 loop is CASSSLTGVSSRYTF. CDR3 sequence (DNA): TGTGCCAGCAGTTCCCTGACAGGGGTGTCCTCCCGCTACACCTTC.

The chain has TRBV2 and TRBJ1-6; a weak D match, TRBD1 (5 bases). With 2 bases removed from V and 5 bases from J, the gap between germline ends came to 13 bases. The CDR3 spans 16 residues. The germline V gene encodes CDR1 SNHLY and CDR2 FYNNEI. CDR3 protein: CASSEPGYLNNSPLHF. The CDR3 DNA reads as TGTGCCAGCAGTGAACCAGGGTACCTAAATAATTCACCCCTCCACTTT.

V usage is TRBV24-1 and J usage is TRBJ2-1; 11 positions match TRBD1. This CDR3 contains 15 residues. V was clipped by 5 bases and J by 7 bases; unmatched bases: 6. Germline V lookup: CDR1 KGHDR, CDR2 SFDVKD. The CDR3 here is CATSVTGTGGNEQFF. DNA of the CDR3: TGTGCCACCAGTGTCACCGGGACAGGGGGAAATGAGCAGTTCTTC.

The chain carries TRBV9 and TRBJ2-1, with a tentative D call TRBD1 (5 bases). V lost 0 bases and J lost 7, with 8 bases in between. This CDR3 comprises 13 residues. Germline V lookup: CDR1 SGDLS, CDR2 YYNGEE. The CDR3 DNA sequence: TGTGCCAGCAGCGTAGATTCAGGGAATGAGCAGTTCTTC. It is translated as CASSVDSGNEQFF. The variable domain in full, with the rest retrieved from reference TRBV9 and TRBJ2-1, is DSGVTQTPKHLITATGQRVTLRCSPRSGDLSVYWYQQSLDQGLQFLIQYYNGEERAKGNILERFSAQQFPDLHSELNLSSLELGDSALYFCASSVDSGNEQFFGPGTRLTVL.

This clone was recorded once. The chain joins TRBV27 to TRBJ1-5; perhaps TRBD1 as D (5 bases). This CDR3 is 14 amino acids long. V shed 3 bases and J shed 0 bases, with 6 bases lying between them. Germline assignment: CDR1 MNHEY and CDR2 SMNVEV (reference sequence). The CDR3: CASSFGHSNQPQHF. For the CDR3, the DNA is TGTGCCAGCAGTTTTGGACATAGCAATCAGCCCCAGCATTTT.

The chain links TRBV30 to TRBJ2-7; TRBD1 is a possible D gene (6 bases). Trimming cost V 0 bases and J 3 bases, with 12 bases left between them. The CDR3 is 14 amino acids. CDR1 and CDR2 (germline): GTSNPN, SVGIG (reference sequence). The CDR3 nucleotides are TGTGCCTGGAGTGTTCAGGGGCTCTACTACGAGCAGTACTTC. Its translation is CAWSVQGLYYEQYF.

The genes are TRBV5-1 and TRBJ2-7; 7 bases are a match to TRBD2. The CDR3 loop spans 16 amino acids. Germline trimming cut 3 bases from V and 1 base from J; bases unmatched to any gene: 10. Germline lookup yields CDR1 SGHRS and CDR2 YFSETQ. The CDR3 region is CASSSYLAATSYEQYF. Written as DNA, the CDR3 is TGCGCCAGCAGCTCATACCTAGCGGCGACATCCTACGAGCAGTACTTC.

Notes on this clone: This specimen includes other DNA sequences encoding the same CDR3. The genes are TRBV6-5 and TRBJ2-1; 9 nucleotides align to TRBD2. Trimming cost V 3 bases and J 3 bases; bases outside gene matches: 3. The CDR3 length is 15 residues. Germline CDR1 MNHEY, CDR2 SVGAGI. The CDR3 bases are TGTGCCAGCAGTTATTCTAGCGGGATCTACAATGAGCAGTTCTTC. Translated: CASSYSSGIYNEQFF.

The chain has TRBV12-3 or TRBV12-4 and TRBJ2-7; TRBD2 is a possible D gene (5 bases). V dropped 4 bases and J dropped 4 bases, with 11 bases sitting between them. This CDR3 is built from 13 residues. For the CDR3, the DNA is TGTGCCAGCAGTTCCCACGGCGGGTACGAGCAGTACTTC. Protein: CASSSHGGYEQYF.

V usage is TRBV12-5 and J usage is TRBJ2-5; weak D call: TRBD1 (6 bases). The germline CDR1 and CDR2 sequences are LGHNT and FRNRAP. V was pared by 0 bases and J by 0 bases, with 20 bases between. The CDR3 is 19 residues long. CDR3 residues: CASGLVVDGQRANQETQYF. The CDR3 nucleotides read TGTGCTAGTGGTTTGGTAGTTGATGGACAGAGGGCCAACCAAGAGACCCAGTACTTC. Full variable domain (outside the CDR3, taken from reference TRBV12-5 and TRBJ2-5): DARVTQTPRHKVTEMGQEVTMRCQPILGHNTVFWYRQTMMQGLELLAYFRNRAPLDDSGMPKDRFSAEMPDATLATLKIQPSEPRDSAVYFCASGLVVDGQRANQETQYFGPGTRLLVL.

In its sample, this clone was seen a few times. This chain links TRBV18 with TRBJ1-5, with D perhaps matching TRBD1 (6 bases). Germline CDR1 KGHSH, CDR2 LQKENI. V lost 2 bases and J 10 bases, leaving 15 bases between the germline ends. The CDR3 loop spans 14 amino acids. The CDR3 here is CASSPFRTASPQHF. CDR3 sequence (DNA): TGTGCCAGCTCACCATTCAGGACAGCAAGCCCCCAGCATTTT. Combining the CDR3 with reference TRBV18 and TRBJ1-5 gives the whole variable domain NAGVMQNPRHLVRRRGQEARLRCSPMKGHSHVYWYRQLPEEGLKFMVYLQKENIIDESGMPKERFSAEFPKEGPSILRIQQVVRGDSAAYFCASSPFRTASPQHFGDGTRLSIL.

This sequence joins TRBV5-1 and TRBJ1-3; 7 bases match TRBD1. CDR1 and CDR2 (germline): SGHRS, YFSETQ. The CDR3 spans 15 residues. Trimming cost V 3 bases and J 0 bases; bases outside gene matches: 3. The CDR3 reads CASSSGTVSGNTIYF. CDR3 bases: TGCGCCAGCAGCTCGGGGACAGTCTCTGGAAACACCATATATTTT.

The rearrangement links TRBV19 to TRBJ1-5; D unresolved. CDR3 size: 15 residues. Germline V gene lookup returns CDR1 LNHDA and CDR2 SQIVND (reference sequence). Trimming pared 3 bases from V and 0 bases from J, leaving 9 bases between. The CDR3 protein is CASSIGTASNQPQHF. The CDR3 DNA is TGTGCCAGTAGTATTGGAACAGCTAGCAATCAGCCCCAGCATTTT. Full variable domain (outside the CDR3, taken from reference TRBV19 and TRBJ1-5): DGGITQSPKYLFRKEGQNVTLSCEQNLNHDAMYWYRQDPGQGLRLIYYSQIVNDFQKGDIAEGYSVSREKKESFPLTVTSAQKNPTAFYLCASSIGTASNQPQHFGDGTRLSIL.

The rearrangement links TRBV2 to TRBJ2-5; D uncertain. Germline V lookup: CDR1 SNHLY, CDR2 FYNNEI. The CDR3 contains 13 residues. Trimming removed 8 bases at V and 4 bases at J, with 14 bases between. CDR3 DNA sequence: TGTGCCAGCCTCTACGTCCCCGGAGAGACCCAGTACTTC. Protein: CASLYVPGETQYF.

The chain is built from TRBV19 and TRBJ2-2; 10 bases map to TRBD2. The germline V gene encodes CDR1 LNHDA and CDR2 SQIVND (reference sequence). This CDR3 is built from 15 residues. Trimming cost V 7 bases and J 6 bases; bases outside gene matches: 8. CDR3 protein: CASTDPSGSAGELFF. CDR3 DNA sequence: TGTGCCAGTACCGATCCTAGCGGGAGCGCCGGGGAGCTGTTTTTT. Full variable domain (rest looked up from reference TRBV19 and TRBJ2-2): DGGITQSPKYLFRKEGQNVTLSCEQNLNHDAMYWYRQDPGQGLRLIYYSQIVNDFQKGDIAEGYSVSREKKESFPLTVTSAQKNPTAFYLCASTDPSGSAGELFFGEGSRLTVL.

This clone showed up many times. The chain uses TRBV7-2 and TRBJ2-3; possibly TRBD1 for D (5 bases). Germline V gene lookup returns CDR1 SGHTA and CDR2 FQGNSA. This CDR3 is 15 amino acids long. The V end lost 3 bases, the J end lost 1 base, and 11 bases lay between the germline ends. CDR3 region: CASSFSQGRTDTQYF. The CDR3 DNA reads as TGTGCCAGCAGCTTCTCGCAGGGCCGCACAGATACGCAGTATTTT.

This chain joins TRBV6-5 and TRBJ2-2; a weak D match, TRBD2 (5 bases). This CDR3 contains 13 residues. Germline lookup yields CDR1 MNHEY and CDR2 SVGAGI. Trimming left V 6 bases short and J 7 bases short, with 12 bases between. In DNA form, the CDR3 reads TGTGCCAGCAGCCGGACTGTGGGCGGGGAGCTGTTTTTT. The encoded protein is CASSRTVGGELFF.

In DNA form, the CDR3 reads TGTGCCAGCAGCTTGTCTTGGCTAGCGGCCTTGAACACCGGGGAGCTGTTTTTT. Translation: CASSLSWLAALNTGELFF. The chain has TRBV7-9 and TRBJ2-2; 7 bases map to TRBD2. J gave up 1 base and V 3 bases, and 11 bases lay outside the gene matches. This CDR3 is 18 amino acids long. The germline V gene has CDR1 SEHNR and CDR2 FQNEAQ (reference sequence).

The chain couples TRBV9 to TRBJ1-3; D is unclear. Germline values: CDR1 SGDLS, CDR2 YYNGEE. With 3 bases removed from V and 0 bases from J, the gap between germline ends came to 16 bases. The CDR3 loop spans 17 amino acids. CDR3 sequence (DNA): TGTGCCAGCAGCGGTAGCCCCCACGGGAGCTCTGGAAACACCATATATTTT. Protein: CASSGSPHGSSGNTIYF.

The J gene is TRBJ1-2, the V gene TRBV18; D ambiguous. The V gene lost 4 bases and the J gene lost 8 bases, with 14 bases spanning the gap. The CDR3 spans 13 residues. Germline V CDR1 and CDR2: KGHSH, LQKENI. CDR3 loop: CASSQQVRRGYTF. CDR3 bases: TGTGCCAGCTCACAGCAGGTTCGTCGGGGCTACACCTTC.

This chain links TRBV19 with TRBJ2-4; no clear D gene. V lost 9 bases and J lost 0, with 15 bases in between. Germline assignment: CDR1 LNHDA and CDR2 SQIVND (reference sequence). The CDR3 is 15 residues long. The CDR3 bases are TGTGCCAGCCAACGGTCACTCCTAGCCAAAAACATTCAGTACTTC. Amino acids: CASQRSLLAKNIQYF. The full variable domain, with the rest looked up from reference TRBV19 and TRBJ2-4, is DGGITQSPKYLFRKEGQNVTLSCEQNLNHDAMYWYRQDPGQGLRLIYYSQIVNDFQKGDIAEGYSVSREKKESFPLTVTSAQKNPTAFYLCASQRSLLAKNIQYFGAGTRLSVL.

The gene calls are TRBV2 and TRBJ2-7, with a possible D match to TRBD2 (6 bases). The CDR3 is 12 amino acids. Germline V gives CDR1 SNHLY, CDR2 FYNNEI. V shed 6 bases and J shed 4 bases, with 10 bases lying between them. CDR3 amino acids: CASRAGGYEQYF. Here the CDR3 DNA reads TGTGCCAGCAGGGCCGGGGGATACGAGCAGTACTTC.